The 26 T cell receptor beta chains presented below share a single source sample, sequenced in a study of cytomegalovirus exposure and HLA in healthy donors. Vbeta (60) and Jbeta (13) primers were used in the PCR. Sequenced by immunoSEQ multiplex PCR; TCRdb stores in-frame clones only, minus some. Of 87,000 or so clones in the sample, approximately 77% were seen once. The sequenced sample was PBMCs. The receptor set was obtained from a middle-aged woman in good health and CMV-seronegative.

CDR3 bases: TGTGCCAGCAGCGTCGGACAGGGAGCCATCGAGCAGTACTTC. Translated: CASSVGQGAIEQYF. This chain connects TRBV9 to TRBJ2-7; 8 bases align to TRBD1. The CDR3 length is 14 residues. The V segment lost 2 bases and the J segment 6 bases; nucleotides outside the gene matches: 7. In germline, CDR1 is SGDLS, CDR2 YYNGEE.

The rearrangement joins TRBV5-6 to TRBJ2-7; 11 bases are a match to TRBD2. The trim removed 1 base at V and 4 bases at J, leaving 10 bases unmatched. The CDR3 runs 17 residues. The germline CDR1 and CDR2 sequences are SGHDT and YYEEEE. Here the CDR3 DNA reads TGTGCCAGCAGCTTGCGGTCTAGCGGGGGGCTAAGGTACGAGCAGTACTTC. Its translation: CASSLRSSGGLRYEQYF.

On this clone: At one boundary the junction diverges from the germline segment, which might be a read error. The gene calls are TRBV29-1 and TRBJ2-3; a weak D match, TRBD1 (5 bases). CDR3 length: 15 amino acids. Germline assignment: CDR1 SQVTM and CDR2 ANQGSEA. This chain's CDR3 is CSAEGTGQDTDTQYF. For the CDR3, the DNA is TGCAGCGCTGAAGGCACAGGTCAGGACACAGATACGCAGTATTTT.

The chain is built from TRBV6-6 and TRBJ1-1; 7 nucleotides match TRBD1. Looked up from germline, CDR1 is MNHNY and CDR2 is SVGAGI (reference sequence). CDR3 size: 14 residues. V dropped 5 bases and J dropped 7; count of bases not matched to a gene: 10. The CDR3 loop is CASSTYGQDFEAFF. In DNA form, the CDR3 reads TGTGCCAGCAGTACCTATGGACAGGACTTTGAAGCTTTCTTT.

V is TRBV6-5 and J is TRBJ1-1; 7 bases map to TRBD1. J was trimmed by 4 bases and V by 0 bases; bases with no gene match: 5. The germline V gene has CDR1 MNHEY and CDR2 SVGAGI. CDR3 length: 15 amino acids. CDR3 in amino acids: CASSYSRSGGTEAFF. For the CDR3, the DNA is TGTGCCAGCAGTTACTCGAGGTCAGGGGGCACTGAAGCTTTCTTT.

This rearrangement joins TRBV4-1 to TRBJ1-6, with 7 positions matching TRBD1. The V gene end was trimmed by 5 bases and the J gene end by 6 bases; junction bases not matched to a gene: 4. CDR1 and CDR2 from the germline V gene are MGHRA and YSYEKL. The CDR3 has 14 residues. The chain's CDR3 is CASSTRQGNSPLHF. The CDR3 nucleotides read TGCGCCAGCAGCACCCGACAGGGTAATTCACCCCTCCACTTT.

This chain connects TRBV27 to TRBJ1-4; 11 bases map to TRBD1. V trimming: 8 bases; J trimming: 6 bases; junction bases outside the gene matches: 2. This CDR3 spans 13 amino acids. Per germline, CDR1 MNHEY and CDR2 SMNVEV (reference sequence). CDR3 residues: CASGTGGHEKLFF. In nucleotides, the CDR3 is TGTGCCAGCGGGACAGGGGGGCATGAAAAACTGTTTTTT.

The CDR3 here is CASSDRENSNQPQHF. The CDR3 nucleotides are TGTGCCAGTAGCGATCGGGAGAATAGCAATCAGCCCCAGCATTTT. The chain combines TRBV19 with TRBJ1-5; D remains ambiguous. Germline V CDR1 and CDR2: LNHDA, SQIVND (reference sequence). The CDR3 spans 15 residues. Trimming shortened V by 6 bases and J by 0 bases, and 12 bases separated the two germline ends. Drawing the rest from reference TRBV19 and TRBJ1-5, the complete variable domain is DGGITQSPKYLFRKEGQNVTLSCEQNLNHDAMYWYRQDPGQGLRLIYYSQIVNDFQKGDIAEGYSVSREKKESFPLTVTSAQKNPTAFYLCASSDRENSNQPQHFGDGTRLSIL.

V is TRBV4-3 and J is TRBJ2-5; TRBD2 aligns across 12 bases. J gave up 3 bases and V 2 bases, and 4 bases lay outside the gene matches. Germline loops: CDR1 LGHNA, CDR2 YSLEER. CDR3 length: 16 amino acids. CDR3 in amino acids: CASSQSSGGVKETQYF. CDR3 nucleotide sequence: TGCGCCAGCAGCCAATCTAGCGGGGGGGTTAAAGAGACCCAGTACTTC.

This clone was recorded once. V is TRBV4-1 and J is TRBJ2-6; D possibly corresponds to TRBD2 (5 bases). CDR1 and CDR2 from the germline V gene are MGHRA and YSYEKL. There are 18 residues in the CDR3. Trimming removed 4 bases at V and 0 bases at J, with 16 bases between. The CDR3 here is CASSRPGRERSGANVLTF. In DNA, the CDR3 is TGCGCCAGCAGCCGGCCCGGACGGGAACGCTCTGGGGCCAACGTCCTGACTTTC.

The V gene is TRBV19, the J gene TRBJ2-3; tentative D call: TRBD1 (5 bases). There are 13 residues in the CDR3. Germline CDR1 and CDR2: LNHDA and SQIVND (reference sequence). Trimming left V 3 bases short and J 4 bases short, with 8 bases between. CDR3 amino acids: CASSIGAADTQYF. CDR3 DNA sequence: TGTGCCAGTAGTATTGGGGCGGCAGATACGCAGTATTTT.

The chain employs TRBV29-1 and TRBJ2-3; D might be TRBD2 (6 bases). The CDR3 extends over 13 amino acids. Trimming stripped 4 bases from V and 4 bases from J, with 12 bases between. Germline CDR1 and CDR2: SQVTM and ANQGSEA. The CDR3 DNA is TGCAGCGTTGGACTAGACCTCCCAGATACGCAGTATTTT. This sequence encodes CSVGLDLPDTQYF.

The chain combines TRBV9 with TRBJ2-3; a possible D gene is TRBD1 (6 bases). Looked up from germline, CDR1 is SGDLS and CDR2 is YYNGEE. V lost 0 bases, J lost 0 bases, and 14 bases lay in between. CDR3 length equals 17 residues. CDR3 loop: CASSVESGHLSTDTQYF. As DNA, the CDR3 is TGTGCCAGCAGCGTAGAATCGGGACACCTAAGCACAGATACGCAGTATTTT.

This sequence joins TRBV9 and TRBJ2-7; a weak D match, TRBD2 (5 bases). The CDR3 has 15 amino acids. The V end lost 4 bases, the J end lost 2 bases, and 16 bases lay between the germline ends. The V gene's germline CDR1 is SGDLS and CDR2 YYNGEE. The CDR3 protein is CASSRLGSGTYEQYF. Written as DNA, the CDR3 is TGTGCCAGCAGCAGGCTGGGCAGCGGAACCTACGAGCAGTACTTC.

CDR3 sequence: CASSLRSSSSYNEQFF. CDR3 in DNA: TGTGCCAGCAGCTTAAGGTCTAGCAGTTCCTACAATGAGCAGTTCTTC. This chain joins TRBV7-6 and TRBJ2-1; possible D gene TRBD2, 5 bases. Trimming took off 2 bases at V and 1 base at J, with 12 bases between the two ends. The CDR3 extends over 16 amino acids. Germline V gene lookup returns CDR1 SGHVS and CDR2 FNYEAQ.

This chain's CDR3 is CASSQDGMLASIYEQYF. As DNA, the CDR3 is TGTGCCAGCAGCCAAGATGGTATGCTAGCCTCAATATACGAGCAGTACTTC. V and J are TRBV4-2 and TRBJ2-7, with D maybe TRBD2 (5 bases). The germline gives CDR1 LGHNA, CDR2 YNFKEQ. The ends were cut back, 0 bases at V and 4 bases at J, with 19 bases in the middle. CDR3 length: 17 amino acids.

This clone has just a few counts. This chain uses TRBV7-2 with TRBJ1-1, with a tentative D call TRBD1 (5 bases). The germline V gene has CDR1 SGHTA and CDR2 FQGNSA. CDR3 length: 14 amino acids. V was clipped by 5 bases and J by 5 bases, with 15 bases between them. CDR3 nucleotides: TGTGCCAGCAGCCGGGTCCAGGGTGTGACTGAAGCTTTCTTT. This gives the protein CASSRVQGVTEAFF. The whole variable domain, remainder taken from reference TRBV7-2 and TRBJ1-1, is GAGVSQSPSNKVTEKGKDVELRCDPISGHTALYWYRQSLGQGLEFLIYFQGNSAPDKSGLPSDRFSAERTGGSVSTLTIQRTQQEDSAVYLCASSRVQGVTEAFFGQGTRLTVV.

This clone has just one count. V and J are TRBV9 and TRBJ2-3; 14 bases are a match to TRBD2. This CDR3 is 17 amino acids long. V trimming: 4 bases; J trimming: 0 bases; junction bases outside the gene matches: 4. Germline V CDR1 and CDR2: SGDLS, YYNGEE. The CDR3 sequence: CASSIGLAGGSTDTQYF. CDR3 sequence (DNA): TGTGCCAGCAGCATAGGACTAGCGGGGGGAAGCACAGATACGCAGTATTTT.

The CDR3 DNA reads TGTGCCAGCAGCTTGGGGGCGGGGATCACCTACAATGAGCAGTTCTTC. This encodes CASSLGAGITYNEQFF. V is TRBV5-4 and J is TRBJ2-1; weak D call: TRBD2 (6 bases). The germline gives CDR1 SGHNT, CDR2 YYREEE (reference sequence). The CDR3 runs 16 residues. Trimming removed 0 bases from V and 2 bases from J, with 12 bases in between.

This chain links TRBV5-1 with TRBJ2-4; D remains unclear. The germline gives CDR1 SGHRS, CDR2 YFSETQ. The V end was cut by 0 bases, the J end by 0 bases, with 10 bases between. The CDR3 is made up of 16 amino acids. The CDR3 bases are TGCGCCAGCAGCTTGGGGCACGAGGTAGCCAAAAACATTCAGTACTTC. This sequence encodes CASSLGHEVAKNIQYF.

The chain recombines TRBV7-9 with TRBJ2-1, with a weak D call TRBD2 (6 bases). V shed 0 bases and J shed 8 bases, with 17 bases lying between them. Germline CDR1 SEHNR, CDR2 FQNEAQ (reference sequence). The CDR3 contains 16 residues. CDR3 sequence (DNA): TGTGCCAGCAGCTTAGCGACGGGACTTCTCCCGGATGAGCAGTTCTTC. Its protein is CASSLATGLLPDEQFF.

This clone was observed a few times. The gene calls are TRBV7-9 and TRBJ1-5; D gene ambiguous. The V gene's germline CDR1 is SEHNR and CDR2 FQNEAQ (reference sequence). Trimming left V 5 bases short and J 4 bases short, with 12 bases between. This CDR3 is built from 14 residues. In nucleotides, the CDR3 is TGTGCCAGCAGCCCAAACTTCCTGAATCAGCCCCAGCATTTT. As protein: CASSPNFLNQPQHF.

As for this clone: The sample holds other DNA sequences that translate to the same CDR3. The gene calls are TRBV19 and TRBJ1-1; tentative D call: TRBD1 (5 bases). Germline V lookup: CDR1 LNHDA, CDR2 SQIVND (reference sequence). V was pared by 7 bases and J by 11 bases, with 14 bases between. This CDR3 contains 11 residues. CDR3 in amino acids: CASTTGGEAFF. The CDR3 bases are TGTGCCAGTACCACGGGGGGGGAGGCTTTCTTT.

The J gene is TRBJ2-7, the V gene TRBV5-4; 11 bases line up with TRBD1. The J segment lost 6 bases and the V segment lost 0 bases, leaving 14 bases of the junction unmatched. The CDR3 length is 18 residues. Germline loops: CDR1 SGHNT, CDR2 YYREEE (reference sequence). CDR3 nucleotide sequence: TGTGCCAGCAGCTTGGGTTCCCCTCGCGGACAGGGGGCTAGCGAGCAGTACTTC. It encodes CASSLGSPRGQGASEQYF.

The J gene is TRBJ2-3, the V gene TRBV5-1; D call uncertain. The V gene's germline CDR1 is SGHRS and CDR2 YFSETQ. The CDR3 consists of 12 residues. The V gene lost 7 bases and the J gene lost 7 bases, with 13 bases spanning the gap. Here the CDR3 reads CASRLNTNTQYF. As DNA, the CDR3 is TGCGCCAGCCGTTTAAACACCAATACGCAGTATTTT.

In DNA form, the CDR3 reads TGCGCCAGCAGTGAGTCGGCAGGGTTGAGCACTGAAGCTTTCTTT. It codes for CASSESAGLSTEAFF. The genes are TRBV10-1 and TRBJ1-1; perhaps TRBD1 as D (5 bases). The CDR3 sequence is 15 residues long. The V and J ends lost 0 bases and 4 bases respectively, with 12 bases between them. Germline CDR1 WNHNN, CDR2 SYGVQD (reference sequence).